This T cell receptor (beta chain) appears in the sequencing data of a study of blood T cell repertoires in COVID-19. Study-wide context: There were acute and convalescent COVID-19 samples, and they came from the United States, Italy and Spain. In each case, the material was cDNA or gDNA derived from T cells, B-cell-depleted T cells, or PBMCs.

Sequencing was performed with immunoSEQ multiplex PCR; in TCRdb, only in-frame clones are kept and a portion is missing. The sample shows approximately 61,000 clones, 75% to 90% of them seen only once. Germline CDR1 is MNHEY and CDR2 is SMNVEV (reference sequence). The CDR3 totals 13 residues. J gave up 3 bases and V 6 bases, and 4 bases lay outside the gene matches. The count of this clone is one. The chain couples TRBV27 to TRBJ2-5; 7 bases map to TRBD1. Sequences were obtained from peripheral blood. The receptor was derived from a human donor in a cohort sampled during active COVID-19. CDR3 sequence (DNA): TGTGCCAGCAGGGACGGGACAGAAGAGACCCAGTACTTC. Encoded protein: CASRDGTEETQYF.